The 6 T cell receptor beta chains presented below share a single source sample, sequenced in a study of shared clonotypes between healthy human individuals. Only in-frame clones appear in the TCRdb table, and some are missing; sequencing was by immunoSEQ multiplex PCR. The data show roughly 2.1 million clones, about 93% seen once. Naive CD8 isolation took CD45RO-negative cells positively selected for CCR7 and excluded terminally differentiated effector memory CD45RA+ cells. Specimen: naive CD8+ T cells from PBMCs. Receptors originate from a man aged 18-30 years in good health. Some clones in this sample may be carry-over from other donors' samples.

The chain recombines TRBV7-9 with TRBJ1-1; 8 nucleotides match TRBD1. CDR1 is SEHNR and CDR2 is FQNEAQ in the germline V gene (reference sequence). J was trimmed by 0 bases and V by 3 bases; bases with no gene match: 6. The length of the CDR3 is 16 residues. In DNA, the CDR3 is TGTGCCAGCAGCTTCTGGACAGGGCGGATGAACACTGAAGCTTTCTTT. It encodes CASSFWTGRMNTEAFF.

The chain uses TRBV10-3 and TRBJ2-7; 12 bases agree with TRBD2. Germline values: CDR1 ENHRY, CDR2 SYGVKD. The length of the CDR3 is 16 residues. V was clipped by 2 bases and J by 1 base; unmatched bases: 3. This CDR3 is CAISEPLAGGSYEQYF. DNA of the CDR3: TGTGCCATCAGTGAGCCCCTAGCGGGAGGGTCCTACGAGCAGTACTTC.

CDR3 in amino acids: CATSRVGGSTDTQYF. Written as DNA, the CDR3 is TGTGCCACCAGCAGAGTGGGCGGGAGCACAGATACGCAGTATTTT. This rearrangement joins TRBV15 to TRBJ2-3; tentatively, D is TRBD2 (5 bases). The CDR3 runs to 15 residues. Trimming removed 1 base at V and 0 bases at J, with 8 bases between. Germline CDR1 LNHNV, CDR2 YYDKDF (reference sequence). The full variable domain, in which reference TRBV15 and TRBJ2-3 provide the parts outside the CDR3, is DAMVIQNPRYQVTQFGKPVTLSCSQTLNHNVMYWYQQKSSQAPKLLFHYYDKDFNNEADTPDNFQSRRPNTSFCFLDIRSPGLGDTAMYLCATSRVGGSTDTQYFGPGTRLTVL.

The rearrangement joins TRBV27 to TRBJ2-3; maybe TRBD1 (5 bases). The ends were cut back, 10 bases at V and 0 bases at J, with 14 bases in the middle. The CDR3 is made up of 14 amino acids. Germline V gene data show CDR1 as MNHEY and CDR2 as SMNVEV (reference sequence). The CDR3 sequence: CATSRGSSTDTQYF. The DNA of the CDR3 is TGTGCCACCTCTAGGGGATCCAGCACAGATACGCAGTATTTT.

To note about this clone: The junction differs from germline at one of its ends, possibly a read error. CDR3 sequence: CASSLARQAPIF. As DNA, the CDR3 is TGTGCCAGCAGCTTAGCCCGACAAGCTCCTATTTTT. The chain joins TRBV7-9 to TRBJ1-4; D is uncertain. The germline V gene has CDR1 SEHNR and CDR2 FQNEAQ (reference sequence). The CDR3 contains 12 residues.

To note about this clone: Other DNA sequences of this sample code for an identical CDR3. The V call is TRBV29-1, the J call TRBJ2-3; no clear D gene. Per the germline V gene, CDR1 is SQVTM and CDR2 is ANQGSEA. The germline V and J ends were trimmed by 4 bases and 6 bases, with 5 bases remaining between them. The CDR3 sequence is 10 residues long. CDR3 protein: CSVVRDTQYF. In DNA form, the CDR3 reads TGCAGCGTTGTCAGGGATACGCAGTATTTT.